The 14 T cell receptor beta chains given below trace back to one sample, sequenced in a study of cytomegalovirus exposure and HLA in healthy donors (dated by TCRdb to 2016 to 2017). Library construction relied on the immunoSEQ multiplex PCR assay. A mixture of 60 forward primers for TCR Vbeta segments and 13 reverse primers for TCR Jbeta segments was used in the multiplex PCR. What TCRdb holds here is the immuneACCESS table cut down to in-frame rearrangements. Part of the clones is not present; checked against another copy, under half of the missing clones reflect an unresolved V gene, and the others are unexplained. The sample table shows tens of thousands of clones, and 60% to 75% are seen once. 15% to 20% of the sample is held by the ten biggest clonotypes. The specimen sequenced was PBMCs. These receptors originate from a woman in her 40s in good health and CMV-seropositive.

CDR3 sequence: CAISQTGGRETQYF. CDR3 in DNA: TGTGCCATCAGCCAGACAGGGGGCCGGGAGACCCAGTACTTC. J is TRBJ2-5 and V is TRBV10-3, with TRBD1 matching 10 bases. Germline V gives CDR1 ENHRY, CDR2 SYGVKD. The ends lost 6 bases at V and 5 bases at J; junction bases unmatched: 6. This CDR3 has 14 amino acids.

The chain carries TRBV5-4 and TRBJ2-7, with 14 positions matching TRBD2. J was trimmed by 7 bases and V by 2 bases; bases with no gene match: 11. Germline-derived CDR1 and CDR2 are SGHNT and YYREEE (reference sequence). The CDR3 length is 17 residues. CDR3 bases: TGTGCCAGCAGCTTTCCGGGGACTAGCGGGAGCGTGAGGGAGCAGTACTTC. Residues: CASSFPGTSGSVREQYF.

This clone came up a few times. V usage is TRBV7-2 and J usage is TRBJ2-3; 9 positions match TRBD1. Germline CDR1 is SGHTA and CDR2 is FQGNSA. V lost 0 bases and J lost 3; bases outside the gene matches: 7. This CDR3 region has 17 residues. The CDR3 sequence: CASSLAWGQGVTDTQYF. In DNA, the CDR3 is TGTGCCAGCAGCTTAGCCTGGGGACAGGGTGTGACAGATACGCAGTATTTT.

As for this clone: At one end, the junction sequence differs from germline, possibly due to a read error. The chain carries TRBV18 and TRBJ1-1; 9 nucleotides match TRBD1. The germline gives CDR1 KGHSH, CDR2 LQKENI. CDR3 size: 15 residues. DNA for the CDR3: TGTGCCAGCTCGCCACGATCAGGACAGGGGACTGAAGCTTTCTTT. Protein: CASSPRSGQGTEAFF.

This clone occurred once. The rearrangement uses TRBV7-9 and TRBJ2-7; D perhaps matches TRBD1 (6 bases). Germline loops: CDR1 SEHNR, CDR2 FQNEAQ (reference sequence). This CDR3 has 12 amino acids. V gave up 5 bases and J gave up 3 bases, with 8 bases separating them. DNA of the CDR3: TGTGCCAGCAGCGTACAGGGCTACGAGCAGTACTTC. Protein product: CASSVQGYEQYF.

The CDR3 DNA reads as TGTGCCAGCAGTGCTTATCTGTTAGCGGGGGACCTGTACCAAGAGACCCAGTACTTC. Translated, it gives CASSAYLLAGDLYQETQYF. The gene calls are TRBV2 and TRBJ2-5; 9 bases align to TRBD2. Losses at the gene ends were 4 bases for V and 0 bases for J; bases not matched to a gene: 15. This CDR3 spans 19 amino acids. The germline gives CDR1 SNHLY, CDR2 FYNNEI.

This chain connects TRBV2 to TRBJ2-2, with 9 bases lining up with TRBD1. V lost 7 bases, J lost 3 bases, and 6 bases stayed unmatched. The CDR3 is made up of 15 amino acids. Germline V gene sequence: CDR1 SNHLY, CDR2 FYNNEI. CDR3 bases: TGTGCCAGCAAAAGGGACAGGGCGGACACCGGGGAGCTGTTTTTT. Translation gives CASKRDRADTGELFF.

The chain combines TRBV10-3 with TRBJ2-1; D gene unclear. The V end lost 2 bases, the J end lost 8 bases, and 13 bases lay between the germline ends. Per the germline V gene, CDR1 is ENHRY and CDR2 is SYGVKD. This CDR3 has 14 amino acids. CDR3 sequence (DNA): TGTGCCATCAGTGAGCCTCCCCCCTCTTATGAGCAGTTCTTC. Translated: CAISEPPPSYEQFF.

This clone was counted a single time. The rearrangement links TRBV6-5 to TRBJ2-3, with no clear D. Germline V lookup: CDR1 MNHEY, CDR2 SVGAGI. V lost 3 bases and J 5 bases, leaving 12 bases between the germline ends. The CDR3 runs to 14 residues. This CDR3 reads CASSYRGAQDTQYF. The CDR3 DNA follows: TGTGCCAGCAGTTATCGCGGAGCGCAAGATACGCAGTATTTT.

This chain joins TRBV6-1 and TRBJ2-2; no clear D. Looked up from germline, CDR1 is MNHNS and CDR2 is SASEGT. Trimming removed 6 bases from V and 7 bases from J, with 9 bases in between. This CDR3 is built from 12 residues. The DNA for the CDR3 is TGTGCCAGCAGGCGAACCCGCGGGGAGCTGTTTTTT. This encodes CASRRTRGELFF.

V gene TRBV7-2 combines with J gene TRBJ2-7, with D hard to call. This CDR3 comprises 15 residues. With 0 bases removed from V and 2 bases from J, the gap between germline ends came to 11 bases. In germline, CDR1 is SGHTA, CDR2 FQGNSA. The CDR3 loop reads CASSLATPSPYEQYF. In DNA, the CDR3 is TGTGCCAGCAGCTTAGCGACACCTTCTCCCTACGAGCAGTACTTC.

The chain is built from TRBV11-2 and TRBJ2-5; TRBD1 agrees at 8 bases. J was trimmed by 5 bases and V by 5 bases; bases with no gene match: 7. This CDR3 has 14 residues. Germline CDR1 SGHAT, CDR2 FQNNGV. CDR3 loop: CASSKAGQAETQYF. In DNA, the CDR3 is TGTGCCAGCAGCAAGGCGGGACAGGCGGAGACCCAGTACTTC.

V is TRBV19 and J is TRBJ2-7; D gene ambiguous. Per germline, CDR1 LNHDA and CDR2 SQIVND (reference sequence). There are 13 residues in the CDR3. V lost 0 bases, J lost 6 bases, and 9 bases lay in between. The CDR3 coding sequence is TGTGCCAGTAGTATAGATTTCGAGCTCGAGCAGTACTTC. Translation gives CASSIDFELEQYF.

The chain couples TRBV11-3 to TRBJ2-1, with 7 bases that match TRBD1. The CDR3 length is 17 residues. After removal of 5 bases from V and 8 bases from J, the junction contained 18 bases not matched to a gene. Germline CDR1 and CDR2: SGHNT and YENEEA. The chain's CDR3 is CASSPRGFDQGRYEQFF. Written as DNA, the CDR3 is TGTGCCAGCAGCCCCAGGGGGTTTGATCAGGGAAGGTATGAGCAGTTCTTC.